One and the same sample provided the 2 T cell receptor beta chains below, sequenced in a study of OX40 agonist ivuxolimab in advanced cancers. Clones were read by immunoSEQ multiplex PCR, and TCRdb kept only the in-frame ones, dropping some. The sample includes 77,000 or so clones, around 90% of them seen just once. The sequences come from CD4+ or CD8+ T cells sorted from blood, collected in a trial of the OX40 agonist ivuxolimab. The receptor source for this set is an adult with an advanced solid tumor such as melanoma, head and neck, liver or kidney cancer.

This chain joins TRBV27 and TRBJ2-3, with D perhaps TRBD1 or TRBD2 (6 bases each). This CDR3 is built from 16 residues. V lost 3 bases and J lost 1, with 14 bases in between. Germline V gives CDR1 MNHEY, CDR2 SMNVEV (reference sequence). CDR3 sequence: CASSLWGAGGTDTQYF. DNA of the CDR3: TGTGCCAGCAGTTTGTGGGGGGCAGGGGGCACAGATACGCAGTATTTT.

The count of this clone is one. The V gene is TRBV6-5, the J gene TRBJ1-2; 10 bases map to TRBD1. Germline values: CDR1 MNHEY, CDR2 SVGAGI. V lost 6 bases and J lost 3; bases outside the gene matches: 4. CDR3 length: 14 amino acids. CDR3 DNA sequence: TGTGCCAGCAGCGCGACAGGGGGCCACTATGGCTACACCTTC. This encodes CASSATGGHYGYTF.